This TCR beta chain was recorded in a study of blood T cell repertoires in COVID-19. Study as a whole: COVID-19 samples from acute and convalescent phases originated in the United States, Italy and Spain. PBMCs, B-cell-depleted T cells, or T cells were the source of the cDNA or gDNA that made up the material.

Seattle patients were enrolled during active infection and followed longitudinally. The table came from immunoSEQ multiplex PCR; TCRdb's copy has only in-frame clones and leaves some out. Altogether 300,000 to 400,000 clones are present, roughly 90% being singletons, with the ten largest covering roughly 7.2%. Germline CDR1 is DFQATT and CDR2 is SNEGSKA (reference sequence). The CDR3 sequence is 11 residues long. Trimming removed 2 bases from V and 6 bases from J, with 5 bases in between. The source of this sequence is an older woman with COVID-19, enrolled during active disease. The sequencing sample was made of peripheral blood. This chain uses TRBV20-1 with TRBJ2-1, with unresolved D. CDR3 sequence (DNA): TGCAGTGCTAGACTTTTCAATGAGCAGTTCTTC. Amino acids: CSARLFNEQFF.